The 20 T cell receptor beta chains reported below all come from one sample, sequenced in a study of T cells in Graves' hyperthyroidism and ophthalmopathy. Amplification yielded TCR beta CDR3 regions, with RNA transcripts as the source. The HTBI primer set was used in a first-round RT-PCR of the TCR CDR3. TCRdb redid the calling of the multiplex PCR reads with MiXCR, one entry per CDR3 protein. This sample carries 400,000 to 600,000 distinct CDR3 sequences, roughly 15% of them seen once, and the ten largest clones take approximately 30%. The sequencing sample was made of blood. These TCRs come from a woman aged 30 to 39 with Graves' ophthalmopathy.

This sequence joins TRBV20-1 and TRBJ2-7; TRBD2 matches 11 bases. The CDR3 spans 19 residues. The trim removed 0 bases at V and 0 bases at J, leaving 13 bases unmatched. Germline V gives CDR1 DFQATT, CDR2 SNEGSKA (reference sequence). CDR3 region: CSARDRRLAGQSASYEQYF. Written as DNA, the CDR3 is TGCAGTGCTAGAGATCGAAGACTAGCGGGACAATCCGCCTCCTACGAGCAGTACTTC.

This clonotype was seen repeatedly, ten times or more. The J gene is TRBJ1-1, the V gene TRBV12-3 or TRBV12-4; 9 positions match TRBD1. The CDR3 loop spans 16 amino acids. V lost 4 bases and J lost 6; bases outside the gene matches: 12. The CDR3 DNA follows: TGTGCCAGCAGTTGGCGGCACAGGGGGCTTTCCGCTGAAGCTTTCTTT. Translating gives CASSWRHRGLSAEAFF.

V is TRBV19 and J is TRBJ1-1; perhaps TRBD1 as D (5 bases). This CDR3 region has 18 residues. Germline V lookup: CDR1 LNHDA, CDR2 SQIVND (reference sequence). V lost 0 bases to trimming and J lost 2 bases, with 19 bases between them. The CDR3 sequence: CASSIDLRAGLRNTEAFF. The CDR3 region has the DNA TGTGCCAGTAGTATAGATCTTCGGGCAGGGTTAAGAAACACTGAAGCTTTCTTT.

This clonotype showed up just a few times. The V call is TRBV29-1, the J call TRBJ1-1; TRBD1 is a possible D gene (5 bases). V was cut by 4 bases and J by 4 bases, with 10 bases left in between. The CDR3 has 12 amino acids. The germline gives CDR1 SQVTM, CDR2 ANQGSEA. In DNA form, the CDR3 reads TGCAGCGTTGCGGAGGGGAGCACTGAAGCTTTCTTT. It specifies CSVAEGSTEAFF.

This clonotype came up once. This chain joins TRBV4-3 and TRBJ1-3; D call uncertain. Germline loops: CDR1 LGHNA, CDR2 YSLEER. The CDR3 is 13 residues long. Trimming stripped 0 bases from V and 4 bases from J, with 4 bases between. CDR3: CASSQELGNTIYF. Written as DNA, the CDR3 is TGCGCCAGCAGCCAAGAGCTCGGAAACACCATATATTTT.

The V gene is TRBV7-8, the J gene TRBJ2-3; D is uncertain. V was trimmed by 5 bases and J by 0 bases, leaving 12 bases between them. The CDR3 has 15 residues. The germline V gene encodes CDR1 SGHVS and CDR2 FQNEAQ. CDR3 bases: TGTGCCAGCAGCAGCCGATTCCTTAGCACAGATACGCAGTATTTT. This translates into CASSSRFLSTDTQYF.

J is TRBJ1-1 and V is TRBV20-1; tentatively, D is TRBD1 (5 bases). The CDR3 has 14 amino acids. CDR1 is DFQATT and CDR2 is SNEGSKA in the germline V gene (reference sequence). V shed 3 bases and J shed 0 bases, with 11 bases lying between them. CDR3 DNA sequence: TGCAGTGCTAGTAGACAGAACCTGAACACTGAAGCTTTCTTT. Amino acids: CSASRQNLNTEAFF.

The V and J genes are TRBV20-1 and TRBJ1-4, with D possibly being TRBD1 (6 bases). This CDR3 comprises 14 residues. Between the trimmed V and J ends, which lost 5 bases and 2 bases, there was a span of 12 bases. The germline gives CDR1 DFQATT, CDR2 SNEGSKA (reference sequence). The CDR3 coding sequence is TGCAGTGCTGCTCACAGGGTCACTAATGAAAAACTGTTTTTT. It codes for CSAAHRVTNEKLFF.

The rearrangement links TRBV5-1 to TRBJ2-7; 8 bases map to TRBD1. Germline V gene data show CDR1 as SGHRS and CDR2 as YFSETQ. Unmatched junction bases numbered 8, after V lost 4 bases and J lost 5 bases. The CDR3 length is 14 residues. The CDR3 DNA reads TGCGCCAGCAGCACACCGGGACAGGTTGACGAGCAGTACTTC. It codes for CASSTPGQVDEQYF.

The table lists this clonotype with many counts. V gene TRBV12-3 or TRBV12-4 combines with J gene TRBJ1-1, with a tentative D call TRBD1 (6 bases). The CDR3 is made up of 17 amino acids. Trimming shortened V by 2 bases and J by 1 base, and 17 bases separated the two germline ends. This CDR3 is CASSLKTWTDSNTEAFF. The CDR3 bases are TGTGCCAGCAGTTTAAAAACTTGGACAGATTCGAACACTGAAGCTTTCTTT.

This clonotype occurred a few times. J is TRBJ1-4 and V is TRBV27, with D maybe TRBD1 (5 bases). The CDR3 is 14 residues long. CDR1 and CDR2 (germline): MNHEY, SMNVEV (reference sequence). Trimming pared 5 bases from V and 3 bases from J, leaving 10 bases between. The CDR3 DNA is TGTGCCAGCAGTCATAGACAGTCTAATGAAAAACTGTTTTTT. It is translated as CASSHRQSNEKLFF.

This clonotype was picked up many times. This sequence joins TRBV12-3 or TRBV12-4 and TRBJ2-3; 8 positions agree with TRBD2. This CDR3 is built from 15 residues. The V segment lost 4 bases and the J segment 0 bases; nucleotides outside the gene matches: 3. The CDR3 coding sequence is TGTGCCAGCAGTTCCCCTAGCGGGAGCACAGATACGCAGTATTTT. Protein sequence: CASSSPSGSTDTQYF.

This clonotype turned up a few times. The rearrangement uses TRBV6-2 or TRBV6-3 and TRBJ2-1, with 9 bases fitting TRBD2. Germline V gives CDR1 MNHEY, CDR2 SVGEGT. This CDR3 region has 16 residues. V lost 4 bases, J lost 2 bases, and 6 bases stayed unmatched. CDR3 sequence reads: CASSSMGLAAYNEQFF. DNA of the CDR3: TGTGCCAGCAGTTCCATGGGACTAGCTGCCTACAATGAGCAGTTCTTC.

This clonotype was found many times. V usage is TRBV20-1 and J usage is TRBJ1-5, with D possibly TRBD1 on 5 matching bases. V was cut by 4 bases and J by 5 bases, with 12 bases left in between. This CDR3 is built from 13 residues. CDR1 and CDR2 from the germline V gene are DFQATT and SNEGSKA (reference sequence). This CDR3 is CSAKTAIDQPQHF. CDR3 sequence (DNA): TGCAGTGCTAAGACAGCTATCGATCAGCCCCAGCATTTT.

This clonotype was recorded many times. The V call is TRBV5-6, the J call TRBJ2-1; the D is unclear. Trimming left V 4 bases short and J 3 bases short, with 14 bases between. CDR3 length: 15 residues. CDR1 SGHDT and CDR2 YYEEEE come from the germline V gene. CDR3 amino acids: CASSLGSGNYNEQFF. In DNA form, the CDR3 reads TGTGCCAGCAGCCTAGGATCTGGGAACTACAATGAGCAGTTCTTC.

This clonotype occurred a few times. This chain links TRBV4-3 with TRBJ1-3, with D maybe TRBD1 (6 bases). From germline, CDR1 is LGHNA and CDR2 YSLEER. This CDR3 spans 15 amino acids. Deletions cut 6 bases from V and 0 bases from J, with 12 bases between. The CDR3 spells CASRQDSYSGNTIYF. For the CDR3, the DNA is TGCGCCAGCAGACAGGACAGCTACTCTGGAAACACCATATATTTT.

The chain recombines TRBV5-1 with TRBJ2-2; a possible D gene is TRBD1 (5 bases). V was pared by 3 bases and J by 7 bases, with 19 bases between. Germline loops: CDR1 SGHRS, CDR2 YFSETQ. This CDR3 region has 16 residues. As DNA, the CDR3 is TGCGCCAGCAGCTCACAATCACAGGCGAGGCTCGGGGAGCTGTTTTTT. It yields the protein CASSSQSQARLGELFF.

This clonotype was counted many times. This chain joins TRBV20-1 and TRBJ2-1, with TRBD2 matching 7 bases. With V trimmed by 1 base and J by 0 bases, 6 bases remained unmatched. Germline-derived CDR1 and CDR2 are DFQATT and SNEGSKA (reference sequence). The CDR3 totals 16 residues. The CDR3 here is CSARGASGSSYNEQFF. DNA for the CDR3: TGCAGTGCTAGAGGGGCTAGCGGAAGCTCCTACAATGAGCAGTTCTTC.

This clonotype was found many times. V gene TRBV6-5 combines with J gene TRBJ2-5; D may be TRBD2 (6 bases). V was trimmed by 2 bases and J by 2 bases, leaving 12 bases between them. The CDR3 has 15 residues. CDR1 is MNHEY and CDR2 is SVGAGI in the germline V gene. The CDR3 here is CASSYLDSGQETQYF. CDR3 nucleotide sequence: TGTGCCAGCAGTTACCTCGATAGCGGTCAAGAGACCCAGTACTTC.

There are many counts of this clonotype. The chain recombines TRBV28 with TRBJ1-2; weak D call: TRBD1 (5 bases). CDR3 length: 15 residues. V shed 2 bases and J shed 6 bases, with 16 bases lying between them. Germline V lookup: CDR1 MDHEN, CDR2 SYDVKM. The CDR3 loop is CASSLGRGDYHGYTF. The CDR3 DNA reads TGTGCCAGCAGTTTAGGGCGGGGGGATTATCATGGCTACACCTTC.